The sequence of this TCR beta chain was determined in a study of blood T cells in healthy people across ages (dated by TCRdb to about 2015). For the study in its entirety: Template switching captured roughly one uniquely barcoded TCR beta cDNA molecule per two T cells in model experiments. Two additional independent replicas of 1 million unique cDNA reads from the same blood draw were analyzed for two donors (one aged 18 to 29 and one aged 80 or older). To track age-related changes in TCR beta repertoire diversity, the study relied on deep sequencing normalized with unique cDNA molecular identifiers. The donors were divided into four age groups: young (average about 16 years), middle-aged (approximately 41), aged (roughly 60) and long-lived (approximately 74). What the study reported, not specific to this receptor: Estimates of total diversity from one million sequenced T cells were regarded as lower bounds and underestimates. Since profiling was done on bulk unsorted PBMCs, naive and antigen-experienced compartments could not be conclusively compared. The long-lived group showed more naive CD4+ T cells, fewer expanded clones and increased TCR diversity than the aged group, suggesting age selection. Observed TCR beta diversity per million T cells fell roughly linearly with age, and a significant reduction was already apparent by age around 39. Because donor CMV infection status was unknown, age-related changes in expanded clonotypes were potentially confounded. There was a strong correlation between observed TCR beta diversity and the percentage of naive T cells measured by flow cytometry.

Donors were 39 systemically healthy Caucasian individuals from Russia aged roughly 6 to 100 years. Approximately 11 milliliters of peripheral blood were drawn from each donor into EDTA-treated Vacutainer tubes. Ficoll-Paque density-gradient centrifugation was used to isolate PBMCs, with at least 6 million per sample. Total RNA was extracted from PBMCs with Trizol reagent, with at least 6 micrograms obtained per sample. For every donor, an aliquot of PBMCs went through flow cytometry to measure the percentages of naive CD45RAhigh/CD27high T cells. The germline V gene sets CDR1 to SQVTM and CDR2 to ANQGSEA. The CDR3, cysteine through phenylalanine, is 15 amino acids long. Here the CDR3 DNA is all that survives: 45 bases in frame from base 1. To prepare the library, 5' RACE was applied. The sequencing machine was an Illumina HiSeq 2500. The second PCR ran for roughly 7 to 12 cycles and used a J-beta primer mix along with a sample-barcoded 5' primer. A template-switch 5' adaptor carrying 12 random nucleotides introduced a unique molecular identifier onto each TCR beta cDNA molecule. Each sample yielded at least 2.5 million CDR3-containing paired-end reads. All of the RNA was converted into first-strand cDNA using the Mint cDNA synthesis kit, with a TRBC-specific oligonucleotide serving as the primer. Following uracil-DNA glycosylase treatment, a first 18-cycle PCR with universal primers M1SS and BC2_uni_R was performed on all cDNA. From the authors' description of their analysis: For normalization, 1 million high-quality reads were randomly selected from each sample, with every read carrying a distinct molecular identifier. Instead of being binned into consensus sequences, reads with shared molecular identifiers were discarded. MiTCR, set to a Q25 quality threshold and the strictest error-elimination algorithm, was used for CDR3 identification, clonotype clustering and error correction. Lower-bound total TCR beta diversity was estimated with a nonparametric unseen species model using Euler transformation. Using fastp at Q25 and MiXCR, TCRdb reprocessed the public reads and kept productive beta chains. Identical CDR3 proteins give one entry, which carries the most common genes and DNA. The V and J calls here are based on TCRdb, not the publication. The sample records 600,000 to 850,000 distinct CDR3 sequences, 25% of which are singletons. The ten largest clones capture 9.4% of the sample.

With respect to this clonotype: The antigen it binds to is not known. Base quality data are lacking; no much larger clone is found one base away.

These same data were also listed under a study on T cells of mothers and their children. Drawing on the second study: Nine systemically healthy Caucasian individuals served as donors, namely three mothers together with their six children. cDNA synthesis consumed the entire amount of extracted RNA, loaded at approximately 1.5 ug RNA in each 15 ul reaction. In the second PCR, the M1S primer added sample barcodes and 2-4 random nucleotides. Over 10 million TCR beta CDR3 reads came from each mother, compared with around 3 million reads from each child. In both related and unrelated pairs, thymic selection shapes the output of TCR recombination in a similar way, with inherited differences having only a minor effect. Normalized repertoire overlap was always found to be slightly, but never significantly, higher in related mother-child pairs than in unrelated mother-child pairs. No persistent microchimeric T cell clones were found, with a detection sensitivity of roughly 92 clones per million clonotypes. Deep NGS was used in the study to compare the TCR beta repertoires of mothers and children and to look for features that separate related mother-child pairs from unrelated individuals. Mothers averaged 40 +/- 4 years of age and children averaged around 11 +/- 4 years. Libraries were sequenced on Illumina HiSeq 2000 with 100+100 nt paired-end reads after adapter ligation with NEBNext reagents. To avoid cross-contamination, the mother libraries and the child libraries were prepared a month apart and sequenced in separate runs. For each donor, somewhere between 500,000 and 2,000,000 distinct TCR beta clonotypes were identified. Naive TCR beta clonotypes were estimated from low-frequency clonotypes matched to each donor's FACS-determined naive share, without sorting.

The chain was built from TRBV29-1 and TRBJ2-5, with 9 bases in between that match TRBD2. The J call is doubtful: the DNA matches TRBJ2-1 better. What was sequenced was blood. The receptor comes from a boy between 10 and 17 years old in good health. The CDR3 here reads CSARGRLADINEQFF. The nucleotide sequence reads TGCAGCGCCCGAGGTCGACTAGCGGACATCAATGAGCAGTTCTTC.